This section outlines one TCR beta chain sequence together with its context. The target antigen is unknown. The source of the sample is a study of T cells in Graves' hyperthyroidism and ophthalmopathy. Study-level findings and limits: In validation, the model predicted ophthalmopathy. These predictions came a median roughly 7.1 months before onset. The majority of expanded thyroid clonotypes above 0.001 also appeared in blood.

The study left out patients who had uncontrolled infection, other autoimmune disease, pregnancy or lactation. An approximately 10 ml volume of fresh peripheral blood provided the PBMCs. Germline CDR1 is SEHNR and CDR2 is FQNEAQ (reference sequence). V shed 1 base and J 4 bases; nucleotides not matched to a gene: 6. This CDR3 region has 15 residues. TCR beta CDR3 region amplification was performed from RNA transcripts. Primed by the HTBI set, a first-round RT-PCR was run on the TCR CDR3. Using its own MiXCR run on the multiplex PCR reads, TCRdb lists one record per CDR3 protein. The sample lists fewer than 700,000 distinct CDR3 sequences, about 15% occurring once.

The clonotype was recovered from a young woman with Graves' ophthalmopathy. The chain joins TRBV7-9 to TRBJ1-2; the match to TRBD1 covers 7 bases. Source material: blood. This chain's CDR3 is CASSLERTGVYGYTF. The CDR3 nucleotides read TGTGCCAGCAGCTTAGAACGGACAGGTGTCTATGGCTACACCTTC.